This TCR beta chain emerged from a study of T-cell memory formation after mild COVID-19. The CDR3 consists of 14 residues. Germline V lookup: CDR1 SGHRS, CDR2 YFSETQ. V lost 5 bases and J 7 bases, leaving 16 bases between the germline ends. Via MiXCR, TCRdb re-called the 5' RACE reads, giving one row per CDR3 protein. The sample includes approximately 250,000 distinct CDR3 sequences, over 15% seen only once; the top ten take 22%. The sample consisted of PBMCs or a T cell subset sorted from them (not recorded which). The TCR sequence derives from a man between 18 and 29 years old who had mild COVID-19 (a few samples of this study predate the infection). Cell type and time point are not known. The rearrangement uses TRBV5-1 and TRBJ2-1, with D possibly being TRBD1 or TRBD2 (5 bases each). The chain's CDR3 is CASSKGQEGNEQFF. Written as DNA, the CDR3 is TGCGCCAGCAGTAAAGGACAAGAGGGGAATGAGCAGTTCTTC.